This T cell receptor (beta chain) stems from a study of post-analysis software for immune sequencing data. Across the whole study: The courses of disease that were included comprised relapsing-remitting, secondary progressive and progressive-relapsing multiple sclerosis.

Tagging with unique molecular identifiers was a feature of the TCR beta cDNA libraries. TCRdb analysed the PCR reads with MiXCR anew, one entry per CDR3 protein. The sample lists hundreds of thousands of distinct CDR3 sequences, over 35% occurring once. Whole-study findings and limits: Comparison with controls showed significantly lower normalized Chao1 diversity in multiple sclerosis patients. Samples prepared in the same batch strongly co-clustered by F measure.

This clonotype was found many times. Its specificity is not known. This clonotype was sampled from a girl under 18 with multiple sclerosis. The source material was blood.

As DNA, the CDR3 is TGCAGTGCTAGGACCGGGACGGTCGGCTACACCTTC. This codes for CSARTGTVGYTF. The chain combines TRBV20-1 with TRBJ1-2, with D perhaps TRBD1 (5 bases). V shed 3 bases and J shed 8 bases, with 13 bases lying between them. In germline, CDR1 is DFQATT, CDR2 SNEGSKA (reference sequence). CDR3 size: 12 residues.